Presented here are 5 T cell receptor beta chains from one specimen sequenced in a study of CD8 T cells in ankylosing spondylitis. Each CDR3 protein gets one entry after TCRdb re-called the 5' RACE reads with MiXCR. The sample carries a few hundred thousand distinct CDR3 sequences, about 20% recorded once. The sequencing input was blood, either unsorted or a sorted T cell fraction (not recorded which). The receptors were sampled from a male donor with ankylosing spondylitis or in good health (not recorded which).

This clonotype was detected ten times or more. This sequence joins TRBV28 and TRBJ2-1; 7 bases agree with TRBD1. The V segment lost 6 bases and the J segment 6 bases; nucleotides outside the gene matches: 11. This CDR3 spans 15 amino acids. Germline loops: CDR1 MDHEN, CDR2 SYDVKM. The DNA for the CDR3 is TGTGCCAGCAGAACCCGGGACAGCTTGGGCAATGAGCAGTTCTTC. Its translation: CASRTRDSLGNEQFF.

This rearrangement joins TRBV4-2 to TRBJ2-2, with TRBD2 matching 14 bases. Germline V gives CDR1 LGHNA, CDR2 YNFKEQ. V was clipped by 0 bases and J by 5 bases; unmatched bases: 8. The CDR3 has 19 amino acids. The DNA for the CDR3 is TGTGCCAGCAGCCAAGATCCCGGGACTAGCGGGAGTGTGACCGGGGAGCTGTTTTTT. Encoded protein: CASSQDPGTSGSVTGELFF.

The CDR3 region has the DNA TGCGCCAGCAGCCCCGGACAGGGGTTAAATCAGCCCCAGCATTTT. It encodes CASSPGQGLNQPQHF. The V gene is TRBV5-1, the J gene TRBJ1-5; 9 bases fit TRBD1. CDR3 size: 15 residues. After removal of 4 bases from V and 4 bases from J, the junction contained 6 bases not matched to a gene. CDR1 and CDR2 from the germline V gene are SGHRS and YFSETQ. Looking up the rest from reference TRBV5-1 and TRBJ1-5 gives the full variable domain: KAGVTQTPRYLIKTRGQQVTLSCSPISGHRSVSWYQQTPGQGLQFLFEYFSETQRNKGNFPGRFSGRQFSNSRSEMNVSTLELGDSALYLCASSPGQGLNQPQHFGDGTRLSIL.

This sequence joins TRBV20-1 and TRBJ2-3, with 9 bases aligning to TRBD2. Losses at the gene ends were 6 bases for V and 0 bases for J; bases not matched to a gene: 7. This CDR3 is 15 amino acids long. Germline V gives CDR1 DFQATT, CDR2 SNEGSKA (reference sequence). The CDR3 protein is CSADASGKSTDTQYF. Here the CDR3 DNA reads TGCAGTGCAGATGCTAGCGGGAAAAGCACAGATACGCAGTATTTT.

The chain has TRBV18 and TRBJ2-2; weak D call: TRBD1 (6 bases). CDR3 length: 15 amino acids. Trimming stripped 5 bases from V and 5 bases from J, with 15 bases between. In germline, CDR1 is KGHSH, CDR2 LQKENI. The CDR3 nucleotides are TGTGCCAGCTCATCAATGGGACAAAGAACCGGGGAGCTGTTTTTT. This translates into CASSSMGQRTGELFF.